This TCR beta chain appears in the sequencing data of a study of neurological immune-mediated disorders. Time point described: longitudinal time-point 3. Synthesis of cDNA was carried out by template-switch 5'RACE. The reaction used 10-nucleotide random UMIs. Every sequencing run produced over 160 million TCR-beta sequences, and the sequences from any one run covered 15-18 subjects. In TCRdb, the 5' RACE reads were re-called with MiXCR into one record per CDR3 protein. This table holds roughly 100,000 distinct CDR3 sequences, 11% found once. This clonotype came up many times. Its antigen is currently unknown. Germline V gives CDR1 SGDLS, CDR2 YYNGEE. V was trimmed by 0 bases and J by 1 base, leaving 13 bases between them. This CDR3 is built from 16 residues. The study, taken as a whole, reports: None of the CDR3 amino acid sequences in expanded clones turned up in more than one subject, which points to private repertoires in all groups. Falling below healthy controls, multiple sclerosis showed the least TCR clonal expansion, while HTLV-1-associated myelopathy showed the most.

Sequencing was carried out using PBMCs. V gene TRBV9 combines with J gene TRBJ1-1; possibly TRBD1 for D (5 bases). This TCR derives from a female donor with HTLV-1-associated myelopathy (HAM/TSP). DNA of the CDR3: TGTGCCAGCAGCGTAGTGTTTCCCCAGGGGAACACTGAAGCTTTCTTT. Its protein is CASSVVFPQGNTEAFF.